A single sample is the source of the 4 T cell receptor beta chains below, sequenced in a study of regulatory T cells in long-lasting Graves disease. To make TCR beta libraries, researchers used iRepertoire HTBI primers and Arm-PCR of CDR3 regions. One entry per CDR3 protein, called by TCRdb with MiXCR from the multiplex PCR reads. The sample yields about 220,000 distinct CDR3 sequences, approximately 19% seen once. The time point denotes: newly diagnosed GD, antithyroid drugs for less than 3 months. After RNA was extracted from PBMCs, the TCR library was made from it. These data also featured in a second study, about T cells in Graves' hyperthyroidism and ophthalmopathy.

The sequencing here drew on peripheral blood mononuclear cells (PBMCs), taken at new diagnosis, from a patient treated with antithyroid drugs. These receptors originate from a woman in her 30s with Graves disease.

This clonotype was picked up many times. The chain has TRBV5-5 and TRBJ2-7, with D tentatively TRBD2 (5 bases). Trimming cost V 0 bases and J 2 bases, with 9 bases left between them. The germline V gene encodes CDR1 SGHKS and CDR2 YYEKEE (reference sequence). The CDR3 length is 14 residues. CDR3: CASSLGAGTYEQYF. In DNA, the CDR3 is TGTGCCAGCAGCTTGGGTGCGGGTACCTACGAGCAGTACTTC.

This clonotype was counted at least ten times. The chain uses TRBV27 and TRBJ1-5; no definite D call. The ends were cut back, 3 bases at V and 0 bases at J, with 9 bases in the middle. The CDR3 contains 15 residues. Germline CDR1 and CDR2: MNHEY and SMNVEV (reference sequence). The CDR3 region is CASSFTSGSNQPQHF. The CDR3 DNA is TGTGCCAGCAGTTTCACGTCAGGTAGCAATCAGCCCCAGCATTTT.

J is TRBJ1-1 and V is TRBV5-1; D may be TRBD1 (6 bases). V was clipped by 0 bases and J by 4 bases, with 7 bases between them. CDR3 size: 13 residues. Germline CDR1 reads SGHRS; CDR2 reads YFSETQ. CDR3 loop: CASSLGTATEAFF. CDR3 in DNA: TGCGCCAGCAGCTTGGGGACAGCCACTGAAGCTTTCTTT.

The sample holds many counts of this clonotype. The chain links TRBV28 to TRBJ1-5; no clear D. The V end lost 7 bases, the J end lost 0 bases, and 7 bases lay between the germline ends. Germline V CDR1 and CDR2: MDHEN, SYDVKM. The CDR3 contains 13 residues. DNA of the CDR3: TGTGCCAGCAATCGCCATAGCAATCAGCCCCAGCATTTT. It is translated as CASNRHSNQPQHF.